This T cell receptor beta chain was retrieved from a study of blood T cell repertoires in COVID-19. This CDR3 has 14 residues. V lost 4 bases to trimming and J lost 0 bases, with 7 bases between them. Germline-derived CDR1 and CDR2 are SNHLY and FYNNEI. The method was immunoSEQ multiplex PCR; TCRdb's version includes in-frame clones alone and lacks a portion of them. The repertoire holds tens of thousands of clones, with about four fifths as singletons. The material sequenced was peripheral blood. This rearrangement joins TRBV2 to TRBJ1-5; the D is unclear. The clonotype was recovered from a woman in her sixties with acute or convalescent COVID-19. The CDR3 region has the DNA TGTGCCAGCAGTGCACCGGGTAGCAATCAGCCCCAGCATTTT. Translated: CASSAPGSNQPQHF.